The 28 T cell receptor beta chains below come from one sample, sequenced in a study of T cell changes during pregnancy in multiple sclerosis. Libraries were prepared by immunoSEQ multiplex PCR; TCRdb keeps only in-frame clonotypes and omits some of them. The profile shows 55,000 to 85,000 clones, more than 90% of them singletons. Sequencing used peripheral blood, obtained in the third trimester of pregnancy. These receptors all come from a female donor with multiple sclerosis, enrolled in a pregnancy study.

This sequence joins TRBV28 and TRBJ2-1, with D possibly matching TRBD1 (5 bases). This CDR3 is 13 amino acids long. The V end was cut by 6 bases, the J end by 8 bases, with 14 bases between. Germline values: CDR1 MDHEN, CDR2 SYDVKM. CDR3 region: CASSQGLAHEQFF. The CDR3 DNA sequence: TGTGCCAGCAGCCAGGGCTTGGCGCATGAGCAGTTCTTC. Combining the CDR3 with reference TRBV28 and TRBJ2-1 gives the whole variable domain DVKVTQSSRYLVKRTGEKVFLECVQDMDHENMFWYRQDPGLGLRLIYFSYDVKMKEKGDIPEGYSVSREKKERFSLILESASTNQTSMYLCASSQGLAHEQFFGPGTRLTVL.

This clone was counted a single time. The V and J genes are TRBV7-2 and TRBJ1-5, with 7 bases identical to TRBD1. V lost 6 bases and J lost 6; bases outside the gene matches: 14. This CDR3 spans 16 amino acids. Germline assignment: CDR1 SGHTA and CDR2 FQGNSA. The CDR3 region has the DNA TGTGCCAGCAGTCAGGGGGGAAATTCTCTGAGTCAGCCCCAGCATTTT. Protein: CASSQGGNSLSQPQHF.

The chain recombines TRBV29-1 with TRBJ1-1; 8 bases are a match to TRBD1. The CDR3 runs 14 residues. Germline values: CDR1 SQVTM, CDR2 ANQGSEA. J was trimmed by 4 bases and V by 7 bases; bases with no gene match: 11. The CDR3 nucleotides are TGCAGCGCGCAACGCAGGGGGCTAATCACTGAAGCTTTCTTT. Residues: CSAQRRGLITEAFF.

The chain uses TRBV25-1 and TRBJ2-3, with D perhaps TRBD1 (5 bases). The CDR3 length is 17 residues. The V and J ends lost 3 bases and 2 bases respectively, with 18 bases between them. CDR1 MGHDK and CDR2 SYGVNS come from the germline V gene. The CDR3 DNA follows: TGTGCCAGCAGTGACCCCACAGGCGATCCAAACACAGATACGCAGTATTTT. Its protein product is CASSDPTGDPNTDTQYF.

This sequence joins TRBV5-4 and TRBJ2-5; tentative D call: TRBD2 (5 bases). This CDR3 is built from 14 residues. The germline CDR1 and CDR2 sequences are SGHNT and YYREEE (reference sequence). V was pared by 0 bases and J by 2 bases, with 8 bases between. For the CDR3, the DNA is TGTGCCAGCAGCTTGGGACTAACGCAAGAGACCCAGTACTTC. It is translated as CASSLGLTQETQYF. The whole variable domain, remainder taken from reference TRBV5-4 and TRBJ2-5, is ETGVTQSPTHLIKTRGQQVTLRCSSQSGHNTVSWYQQALGQGPQFIFQYYREEENGRGNFPPRFSGLQFPNYSSELNVNALELDDSALYLCASSLGLTQETQYFGPGTRLLVL.

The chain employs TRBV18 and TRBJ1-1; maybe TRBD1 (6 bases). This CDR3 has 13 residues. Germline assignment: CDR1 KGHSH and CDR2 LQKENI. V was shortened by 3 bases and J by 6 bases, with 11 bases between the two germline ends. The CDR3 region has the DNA TGTGCCAGCTCACCCTTAGGACAGCCTGAAGCTTTCTTT. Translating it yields CASSPLGQPEAFF.

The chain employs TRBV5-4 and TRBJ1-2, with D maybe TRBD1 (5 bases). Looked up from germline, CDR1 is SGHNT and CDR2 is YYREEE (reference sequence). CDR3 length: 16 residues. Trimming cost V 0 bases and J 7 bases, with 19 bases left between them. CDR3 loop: CASSLDAGESGPGYTF. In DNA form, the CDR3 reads TGTGCCAGCAGCTTGGACGCGGGGGAATCGGGGCCTGGCTACACCTTC.

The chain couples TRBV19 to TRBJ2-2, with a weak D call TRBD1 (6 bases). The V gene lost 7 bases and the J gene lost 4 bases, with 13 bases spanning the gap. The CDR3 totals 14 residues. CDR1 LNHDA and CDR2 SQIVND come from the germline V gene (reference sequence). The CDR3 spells CASKGVDTTGELFF. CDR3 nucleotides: TGTGCCAGTAAGGGGGTAGATACCACCGGGGAGCTGTTTTTT.

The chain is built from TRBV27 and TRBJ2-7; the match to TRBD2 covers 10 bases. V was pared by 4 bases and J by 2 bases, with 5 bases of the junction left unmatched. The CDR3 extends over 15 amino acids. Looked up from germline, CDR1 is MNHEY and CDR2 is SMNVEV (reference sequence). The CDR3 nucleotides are TGTGCCAGCAGTTCATCTAGCGGGAGCCCCTACGAGCAGTACTTC. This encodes CASSSSSGSPYEQYF.

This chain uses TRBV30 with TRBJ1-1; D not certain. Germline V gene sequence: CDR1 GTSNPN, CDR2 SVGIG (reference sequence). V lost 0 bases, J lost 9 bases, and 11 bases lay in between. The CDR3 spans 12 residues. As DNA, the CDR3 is TGTGCCTGGAGTGTCGGCAGAACTAAAGCTTTCTTT. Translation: CAWSVGRTKAFF.

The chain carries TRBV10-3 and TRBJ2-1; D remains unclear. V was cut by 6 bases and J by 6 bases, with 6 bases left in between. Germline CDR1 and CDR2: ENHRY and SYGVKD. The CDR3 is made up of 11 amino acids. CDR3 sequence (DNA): TGTGCCATCAGCCCCGGCAATGAGCAGTTCTTC. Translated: CAISPGNEQFF.

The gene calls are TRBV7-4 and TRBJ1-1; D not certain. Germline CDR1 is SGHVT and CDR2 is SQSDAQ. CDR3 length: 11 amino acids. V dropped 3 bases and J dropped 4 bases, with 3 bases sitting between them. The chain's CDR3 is CASSFRTEAFF. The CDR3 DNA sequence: TGTGCCAGCAGCTTCCGCACTGAAGCTTTCTTT.

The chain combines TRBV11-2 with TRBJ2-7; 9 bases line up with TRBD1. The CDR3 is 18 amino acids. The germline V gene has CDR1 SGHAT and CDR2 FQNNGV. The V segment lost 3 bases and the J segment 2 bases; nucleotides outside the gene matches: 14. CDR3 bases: TGTGCCAGCAGCTTGACGTCCCCCGGACAGGGGTCCGCCTACGAGCAGTACTTC. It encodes CASSLTSPGQGSAYEQYF.

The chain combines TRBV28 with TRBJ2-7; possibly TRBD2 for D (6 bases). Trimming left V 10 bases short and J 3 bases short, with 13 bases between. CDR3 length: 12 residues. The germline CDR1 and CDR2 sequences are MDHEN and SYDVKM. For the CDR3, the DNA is TGTGCCACCGGGACTCCAGTCTACGAGCAGTACTTC. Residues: CATGTPVYEQYF.

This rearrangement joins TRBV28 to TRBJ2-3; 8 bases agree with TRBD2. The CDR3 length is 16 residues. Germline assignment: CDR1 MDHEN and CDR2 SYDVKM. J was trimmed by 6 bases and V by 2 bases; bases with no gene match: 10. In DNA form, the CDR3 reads TGTGCCAGCAGTTTAACGTCCCTAGCGGGCGTGGATACGCAGTATTTT. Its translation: CASSLTSLAGVDTQYF. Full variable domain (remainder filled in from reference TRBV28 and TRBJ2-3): DVKVTQSSRYLVKRTGEKVFLECVQDMDHENMFWYRQDPGLGLRLIYFSYDVKMKEKGDIPEGYSVSREKKERFSLILESASTNQTSMYLCASSLTSLAGVDTQYFGPGTRLTVL.

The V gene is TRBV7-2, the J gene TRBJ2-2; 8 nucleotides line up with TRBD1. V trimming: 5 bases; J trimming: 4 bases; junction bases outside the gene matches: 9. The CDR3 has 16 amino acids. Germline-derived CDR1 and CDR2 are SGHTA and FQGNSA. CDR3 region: CASSPMTGVGTGELFF. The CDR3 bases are TGTGCCAGCAGCCCGATGACAGGGGTGGGCACCGGGGAGCTGTTTTTT.

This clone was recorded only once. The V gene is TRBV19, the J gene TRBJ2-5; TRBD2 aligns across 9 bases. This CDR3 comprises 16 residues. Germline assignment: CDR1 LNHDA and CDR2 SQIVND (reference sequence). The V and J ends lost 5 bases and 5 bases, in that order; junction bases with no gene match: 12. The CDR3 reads CASSARLAAKRETQYF. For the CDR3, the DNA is TGTGCCAGTAGTGCCCGACTAGCGGCGAAGAGGGAGACCCAGTACTTC.

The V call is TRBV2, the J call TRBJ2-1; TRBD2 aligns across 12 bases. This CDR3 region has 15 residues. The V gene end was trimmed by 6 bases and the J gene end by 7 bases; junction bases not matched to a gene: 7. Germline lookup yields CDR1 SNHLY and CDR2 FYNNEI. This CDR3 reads CASRRLAGVPNEQFF. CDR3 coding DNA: TGTGCCAGCAGGAGACTAGCGGGAGTCCCTAATGAGCAGTTCTTC.

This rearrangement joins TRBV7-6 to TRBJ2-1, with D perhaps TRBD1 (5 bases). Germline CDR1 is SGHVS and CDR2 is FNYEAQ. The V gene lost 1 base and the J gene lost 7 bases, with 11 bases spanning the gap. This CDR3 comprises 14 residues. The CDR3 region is CASSLEGIWNEQFF. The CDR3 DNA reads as TGTGCCAGCAGCTTAGAGGGGATATGGAATGAGCAGTTCTTC.

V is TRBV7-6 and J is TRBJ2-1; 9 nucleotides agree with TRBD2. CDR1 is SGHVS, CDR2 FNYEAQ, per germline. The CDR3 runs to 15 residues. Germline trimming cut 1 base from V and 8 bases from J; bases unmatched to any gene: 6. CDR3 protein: CASSLVSGSSDEQFF. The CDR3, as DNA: TGTGCCAGCAGCTTAGTTAGCGGGAGTTCTGATGAGCAGTTCTTC.

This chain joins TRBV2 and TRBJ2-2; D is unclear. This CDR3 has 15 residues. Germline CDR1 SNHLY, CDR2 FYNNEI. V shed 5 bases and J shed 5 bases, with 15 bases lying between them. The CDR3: CASSLSSYLTGELFF. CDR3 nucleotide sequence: TGTGCCAGCAGTTTGAGTAGCTATCTAACCGGGGAGCTGTTTTTT.

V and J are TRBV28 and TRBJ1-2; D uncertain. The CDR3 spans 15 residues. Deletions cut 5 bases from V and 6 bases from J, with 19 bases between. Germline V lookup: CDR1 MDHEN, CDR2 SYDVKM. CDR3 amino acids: CASSRLGRSSDGYTF. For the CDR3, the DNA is TGTGCCAGCAGTCGACTAGGTAGGTCGTCGGATGGCTACACCTTC.

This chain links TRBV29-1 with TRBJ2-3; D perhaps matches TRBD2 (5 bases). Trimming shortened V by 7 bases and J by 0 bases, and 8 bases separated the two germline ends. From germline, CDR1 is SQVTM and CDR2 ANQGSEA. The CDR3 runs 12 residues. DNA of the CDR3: TGCAGCGCCGGACTGAGCACAGATACGCAGTATTTT. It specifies CSAGLSTDTQYF.

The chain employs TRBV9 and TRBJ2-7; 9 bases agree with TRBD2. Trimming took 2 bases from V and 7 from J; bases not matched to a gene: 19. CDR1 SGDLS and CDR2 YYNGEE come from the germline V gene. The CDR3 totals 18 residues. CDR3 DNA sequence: TGTGCCAGCAGCGTCGGCGGTAGCGGGAGAAGTGTTTTTACGGAGCAGTACTTC. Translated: CASSVGGSGRSVFTEQYF.

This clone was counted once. The CDR3 here is CASSQDWAAGSGANVLTF. The CDR3 nucleotides are TGCGCCAGCAGCCAAGATTGGGCCGCAGGCTCTGGGGCCAACGTCCTGACTTTC. The chain carries TRBV4-3 and TRBJ2-6, with D hard to call. Looked up from germline, CDR1 is LGHNA and CDR2 is YSLEER. Between the trimmed V and J ends, which lost 0 bases and 0 bases, there was a span of 12 bases. The CDR3 is 18 amino acids.

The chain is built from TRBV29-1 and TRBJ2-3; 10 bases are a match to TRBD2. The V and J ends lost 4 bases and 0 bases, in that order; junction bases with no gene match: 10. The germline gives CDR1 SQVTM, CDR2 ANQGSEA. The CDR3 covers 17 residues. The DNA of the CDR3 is TGCAGCGTTGTGGGTCTAGCGGGAGAGGGAAGCACAGATACGCAGTATTTT. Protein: CSVVGLAGEGSTDTQYF.

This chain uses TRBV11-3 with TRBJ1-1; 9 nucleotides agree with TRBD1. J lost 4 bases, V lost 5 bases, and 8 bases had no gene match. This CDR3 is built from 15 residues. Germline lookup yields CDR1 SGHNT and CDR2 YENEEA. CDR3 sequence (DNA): TGTGCCAGCAGCGAAGGGACAGGGCGGGGCACTGAAGCTTTCTTT. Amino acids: CASSEGTGRGTEAFF.

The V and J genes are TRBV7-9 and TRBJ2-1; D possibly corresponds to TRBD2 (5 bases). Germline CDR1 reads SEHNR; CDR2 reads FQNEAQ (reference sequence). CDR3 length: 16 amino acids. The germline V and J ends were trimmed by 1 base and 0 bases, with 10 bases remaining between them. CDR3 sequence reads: CASSLGGAVSYNEQFF. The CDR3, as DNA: TGTGCCAGCAGCTTAGGAGGAGCGGTCTCCTACAATGAGCAGTTCTTC.